The present entry profiles one T cell receptor (beta chain) with its context. Profiling relied on immunoSEQ multiplex PCR, and the TCRdb table lists in-frame clones only, not all of them. This sample has 150,000 to 200,000 clones, with more than 70% found just once. The data stem from a study of blood T cell repertoires in COVID-19. Germline CDR1 and CDR2: KGHSH and LQKENI. The CDR3 sequence is 15 residues long. V gave up 3 bases and J gave up 1 base, with 10 bases separating them. The receptor's source is a man aged 35 to 55 who had recovered from COVID-19. Sample: PBMCs or T cells enriched from blood (not recorded which). The chain couples TRBV18 to TRBJ2-1, with D possibly matching TRBD2 (6 bases). The CDR3 coding sequence is TGTGCCAGCTCACCGGCGGGGCGGTCCTACAATGAGCAGTTCTTC. It yields the protein CASSPAGRSYNEQFF.